A single TCR beta chain is shown here with its context. Its antigen is not known. Data came from immunoSEQ multiplex PCR; TCRdb stores just in-frame clones and leaves some out. The top ten hold 12% of the sample, which has a few hundred thousand clones, around 76% seen once. The data stem from a study of shared clonotypes between healthy human individuals. Whole-study findings and limits: Owing to a small donor count, the genetic and exposure-history diversity represented was limited.

Sequencing used PBMCs. This sequence originates from a woman in her thirties or forties in good health. Some clones in this sample may be carry-over from other donors' samples.

CDR3 protein: CASSMAGLNQPQHF. CDR3 sequence (DNA): TGTGCCAGTAGTATGGCAGGCCTGAATCAGCCCCAGCATTTT. V usage is TRBV19 and J usage is TRBJ1-5; D gene ambiguous. This CDR3 has 14 residues. The V gene's germline CDR1 is LNHDA and CDR2 SQIVND (reference sequence). Trimming pared 3 bases from V and 4 bases from J, leaving 10 bases between.